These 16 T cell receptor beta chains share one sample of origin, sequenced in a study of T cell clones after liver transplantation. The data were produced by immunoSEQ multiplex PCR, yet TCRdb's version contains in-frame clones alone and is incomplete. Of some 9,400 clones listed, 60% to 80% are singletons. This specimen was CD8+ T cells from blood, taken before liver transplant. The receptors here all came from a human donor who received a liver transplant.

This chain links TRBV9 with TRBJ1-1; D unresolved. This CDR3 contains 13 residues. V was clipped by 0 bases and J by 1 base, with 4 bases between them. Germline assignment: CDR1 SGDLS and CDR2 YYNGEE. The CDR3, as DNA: TGTGCCAGCAGCGTAGCGCGGAACACTGAAGCTTTCTTT. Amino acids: CASSVARNTEAFF.

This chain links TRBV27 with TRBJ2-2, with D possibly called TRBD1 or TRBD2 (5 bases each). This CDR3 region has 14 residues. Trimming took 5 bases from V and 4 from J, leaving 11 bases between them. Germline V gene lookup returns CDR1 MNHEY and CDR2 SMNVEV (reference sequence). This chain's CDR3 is CASSRGLGTGELFF. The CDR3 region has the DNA TGTGCCAGCAGTCGGGGCCTGGGCACCGGGGAGCTGTTTTTT.

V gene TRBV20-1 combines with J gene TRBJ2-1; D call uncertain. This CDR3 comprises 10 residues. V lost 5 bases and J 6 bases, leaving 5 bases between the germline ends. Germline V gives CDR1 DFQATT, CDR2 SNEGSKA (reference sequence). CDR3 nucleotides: TGCAGTGCTTGGGTCAATGAGCAGTTCTTC. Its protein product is CSAWVNEQFF.

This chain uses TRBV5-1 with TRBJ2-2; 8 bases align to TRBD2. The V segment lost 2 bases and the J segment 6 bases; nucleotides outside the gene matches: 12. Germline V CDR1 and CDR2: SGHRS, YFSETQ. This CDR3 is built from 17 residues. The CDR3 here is CASSLEGLGYIPGELFF. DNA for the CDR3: TGCGCCAGCAGCTTAGAGGGACTAGGTTATATACCCGGGGAGCTGTTTTTT.

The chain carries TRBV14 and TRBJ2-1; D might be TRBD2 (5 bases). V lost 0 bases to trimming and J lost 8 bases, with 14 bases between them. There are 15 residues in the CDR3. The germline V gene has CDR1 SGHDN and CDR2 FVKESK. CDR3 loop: CASSQDHGKWDEQFF. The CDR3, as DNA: TGTGCCAGCAGCCAAGATCACGGGAAGTGGGATGAGCAGTTCTTC.

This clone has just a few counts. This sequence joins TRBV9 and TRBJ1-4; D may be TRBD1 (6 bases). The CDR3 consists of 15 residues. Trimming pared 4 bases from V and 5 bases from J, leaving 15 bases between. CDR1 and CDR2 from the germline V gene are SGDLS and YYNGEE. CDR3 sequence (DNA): TGTGCCAGCAGCCCACGACAGGTTAACAATGAAAAACTGTTTTTT. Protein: CASSPRQVNNEKLFF.

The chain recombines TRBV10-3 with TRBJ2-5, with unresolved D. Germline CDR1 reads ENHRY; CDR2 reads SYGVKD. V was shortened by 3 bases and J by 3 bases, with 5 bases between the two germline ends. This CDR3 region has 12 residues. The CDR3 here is CAISDEEETQYF. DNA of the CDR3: TGTGCCATCAGTGATGAGGAAGAGACCCAGTACTTC.

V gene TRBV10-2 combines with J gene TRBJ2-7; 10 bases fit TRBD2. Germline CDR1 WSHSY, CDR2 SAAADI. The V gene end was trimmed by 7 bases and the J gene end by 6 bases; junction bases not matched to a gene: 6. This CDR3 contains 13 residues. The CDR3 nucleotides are TGCGCCAGCAATCTAGCGGGAGAAGTCGAGCAGTACTTC. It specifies CASNLAGEVEQYF.

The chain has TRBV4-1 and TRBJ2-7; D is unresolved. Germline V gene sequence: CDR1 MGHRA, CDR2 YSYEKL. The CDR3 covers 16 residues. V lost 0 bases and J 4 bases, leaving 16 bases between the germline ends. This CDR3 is CASSQEIGSSLYEQYF. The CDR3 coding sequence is TGCGCCAGCAGCCAAGAAATAGGTTCTTCCCTTTACGAGCAGTACTTC.

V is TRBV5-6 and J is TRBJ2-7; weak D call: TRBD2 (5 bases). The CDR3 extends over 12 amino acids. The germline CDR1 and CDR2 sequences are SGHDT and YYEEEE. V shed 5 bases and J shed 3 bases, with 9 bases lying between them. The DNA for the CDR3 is TGTGCCAGCAGTTTGACTAACTACGAGCAGTACTTC. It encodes CASSLTNYEQYF.

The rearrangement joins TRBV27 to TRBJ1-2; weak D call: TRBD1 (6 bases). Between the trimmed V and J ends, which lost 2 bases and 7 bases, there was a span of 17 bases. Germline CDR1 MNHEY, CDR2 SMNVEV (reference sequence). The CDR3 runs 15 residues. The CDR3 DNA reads TGTGCCAGCAGTTTAGGGGCGGGTTCGACAGGTGGCTACACCTTC. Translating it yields CASSLGAGSTGGYTF.

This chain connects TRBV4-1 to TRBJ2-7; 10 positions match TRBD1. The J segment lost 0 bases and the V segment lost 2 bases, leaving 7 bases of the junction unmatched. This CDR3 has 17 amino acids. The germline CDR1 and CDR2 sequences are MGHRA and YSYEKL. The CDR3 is CASSQTVTGGISYEQYF. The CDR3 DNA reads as TGCGCCAGCAGCCAAACGGTGACAGGGGGCATCTCCTACGAGCAGTACTTC.

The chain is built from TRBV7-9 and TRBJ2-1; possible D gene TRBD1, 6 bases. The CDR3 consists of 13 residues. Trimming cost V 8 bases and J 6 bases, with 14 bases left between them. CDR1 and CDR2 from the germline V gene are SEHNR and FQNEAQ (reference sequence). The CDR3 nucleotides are TGTGCCAGCTCTCCCCAGGGGACCAATGAGCAGTTCTTC. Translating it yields CASSPQGTNEQFF.

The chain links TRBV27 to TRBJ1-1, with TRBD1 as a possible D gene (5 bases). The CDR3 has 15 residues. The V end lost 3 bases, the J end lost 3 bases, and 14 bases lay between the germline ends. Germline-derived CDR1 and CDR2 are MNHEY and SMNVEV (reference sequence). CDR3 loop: CASSFPLGGDTEAFF. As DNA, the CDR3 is TGTGCCAGCAGTTTCCCCCTCGGGGGGGACACTGAAGCTTTCTTT.

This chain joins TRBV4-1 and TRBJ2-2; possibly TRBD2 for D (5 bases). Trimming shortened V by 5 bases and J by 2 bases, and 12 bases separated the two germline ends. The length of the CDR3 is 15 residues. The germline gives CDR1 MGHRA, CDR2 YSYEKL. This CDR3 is CASSSRTVNTGELFF. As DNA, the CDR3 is TGCGCCAGCAGCTCACGGACTGTAAACACCGGGGAGCTGTTTTTT.

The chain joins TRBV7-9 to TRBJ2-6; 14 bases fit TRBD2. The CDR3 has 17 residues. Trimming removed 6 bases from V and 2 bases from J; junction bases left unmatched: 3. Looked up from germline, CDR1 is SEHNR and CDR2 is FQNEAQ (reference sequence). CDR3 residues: CASSGLAGGAGANVLTF. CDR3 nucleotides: TGTGCCAGCAGTGGACTAGCGGGAGGAGCTGGGGCCAACGTCCTGACTTTC.